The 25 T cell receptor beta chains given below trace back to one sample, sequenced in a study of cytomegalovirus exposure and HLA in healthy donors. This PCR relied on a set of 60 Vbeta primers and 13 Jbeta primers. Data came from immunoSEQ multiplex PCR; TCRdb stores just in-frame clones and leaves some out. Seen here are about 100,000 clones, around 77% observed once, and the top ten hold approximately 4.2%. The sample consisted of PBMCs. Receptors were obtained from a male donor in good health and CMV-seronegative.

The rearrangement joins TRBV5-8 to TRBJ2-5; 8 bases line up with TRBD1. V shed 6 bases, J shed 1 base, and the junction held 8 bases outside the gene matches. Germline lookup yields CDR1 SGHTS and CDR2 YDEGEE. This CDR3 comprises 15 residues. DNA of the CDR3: TGTGCCAGCACCCCGACAGGGGTTGGCCAAGAGACCCAGTACTTC. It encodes CASTPTGVGQETQYF.

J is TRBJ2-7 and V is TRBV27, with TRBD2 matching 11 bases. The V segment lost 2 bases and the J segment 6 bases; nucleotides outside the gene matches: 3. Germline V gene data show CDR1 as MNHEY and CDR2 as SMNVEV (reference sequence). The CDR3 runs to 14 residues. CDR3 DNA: TGTGCCAGCAGTTTAGGACTAGCGGGCACCGAGCAGTACTTC. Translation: CASSLGLAGTEQYF.

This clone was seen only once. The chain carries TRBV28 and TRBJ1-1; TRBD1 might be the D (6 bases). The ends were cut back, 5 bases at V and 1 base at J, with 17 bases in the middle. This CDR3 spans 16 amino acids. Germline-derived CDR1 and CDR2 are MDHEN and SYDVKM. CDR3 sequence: CASSTYLGAQNTEAFF. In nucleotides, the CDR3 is TGTGCCAGCAGTACTTACCTGGGGGCGCAGAACACTGAAGCTTTCTTT.

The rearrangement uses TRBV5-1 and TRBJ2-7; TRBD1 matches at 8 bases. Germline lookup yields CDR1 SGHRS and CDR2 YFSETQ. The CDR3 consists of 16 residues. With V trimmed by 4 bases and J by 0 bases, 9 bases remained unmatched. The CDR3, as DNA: TGCGCCAGCAGCCATCCGGGACAGGACAGCTCCTACGAGCAGTACTTC. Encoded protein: CASSHPGQDSSYEQYF.

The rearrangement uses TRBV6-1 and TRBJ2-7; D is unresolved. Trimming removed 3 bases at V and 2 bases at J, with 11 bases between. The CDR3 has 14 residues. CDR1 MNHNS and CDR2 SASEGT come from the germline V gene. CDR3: CASSDGYGAYEQYF. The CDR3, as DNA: TGTGCCAGCAGTGACGGTTACGGTGCCTACGAGCAGTACTTC.

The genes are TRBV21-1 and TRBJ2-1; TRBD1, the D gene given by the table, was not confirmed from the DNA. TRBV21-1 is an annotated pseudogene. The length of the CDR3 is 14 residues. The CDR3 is CASSAMTEHNEQFF. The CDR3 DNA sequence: TGTGCCAGCAGCGCCATGACAGAACACAATGAGCAGTTCTTC.

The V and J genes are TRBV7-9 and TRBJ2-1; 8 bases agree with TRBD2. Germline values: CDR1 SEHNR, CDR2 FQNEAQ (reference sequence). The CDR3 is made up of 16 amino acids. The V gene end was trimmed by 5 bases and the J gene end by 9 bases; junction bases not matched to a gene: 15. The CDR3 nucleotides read TGTGCCAGCAGCCCGGAGACCAGCGGGAGTAGTCGTGAGCAGTTCTTC. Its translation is CASSPETSGSSREQFF.

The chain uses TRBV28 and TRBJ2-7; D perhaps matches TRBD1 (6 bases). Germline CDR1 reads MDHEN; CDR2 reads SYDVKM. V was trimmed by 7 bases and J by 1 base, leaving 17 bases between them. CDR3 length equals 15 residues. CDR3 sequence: CASTLGQGSSYEQYF. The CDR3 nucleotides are TGTGCCAGCACCTTAGGCCAGGGGTCTTCCTACGAGCAGTACTTC.

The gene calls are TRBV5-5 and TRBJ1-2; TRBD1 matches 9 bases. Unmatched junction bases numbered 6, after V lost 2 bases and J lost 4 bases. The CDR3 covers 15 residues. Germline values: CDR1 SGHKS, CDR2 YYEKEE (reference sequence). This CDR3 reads CASSLGQGNVYGYTF. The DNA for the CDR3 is TGTGCCAGCAGCTTAGGACAGGGGAACGTCTATGGCTACACCTTC.

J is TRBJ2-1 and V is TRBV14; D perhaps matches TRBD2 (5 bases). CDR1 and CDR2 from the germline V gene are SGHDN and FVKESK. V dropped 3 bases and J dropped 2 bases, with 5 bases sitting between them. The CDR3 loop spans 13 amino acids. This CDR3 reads CASSQRAYNEQFF. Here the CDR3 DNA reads TGTGCCAGCAGCCAGCGGGCCTACAATGAGCAGTTCTTC.

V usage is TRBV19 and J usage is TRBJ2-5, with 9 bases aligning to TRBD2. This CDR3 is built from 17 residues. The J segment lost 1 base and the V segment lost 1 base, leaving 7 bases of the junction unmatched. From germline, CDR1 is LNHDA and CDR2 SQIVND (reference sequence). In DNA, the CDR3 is TGTGCCAGTAGTATAGTTAATCTAGCGGGATTCCAAGAGACCCAGTACTTC. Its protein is CASSIVNLAGFQETQYF.

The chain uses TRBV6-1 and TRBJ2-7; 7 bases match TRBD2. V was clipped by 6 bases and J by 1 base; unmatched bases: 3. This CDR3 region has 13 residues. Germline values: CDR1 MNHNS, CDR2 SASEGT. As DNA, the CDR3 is TGTGCCAGCAGCCACGGGAGGTCCTACGAGCAGTACTTC. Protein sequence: CASSHGRSYEQYF.

The CDR3: CASSVGPTGGEQYF. As DNA, the CDR3 is TGTGCCAGCAGCGTAGGTCCCACCGGCGGCGAGCAGTACTTC. The V call is TRBV9, the J call TRBJ2-7; D ambiguous. This CDR3 region has 14 residues. V was pared by 0 bases and J by 6 bases, with 13 bases between. Germline V gene data show CDR1 as SGDLS and CDR2 as YYNGEE. The complete variable domain, with remaining parts taken from reference TRBV9 and TRBJ2-7, reads DSGVTQTPKHLITATGQRVTLRCSPRSGDLSVYWYQQSLDQGLQFLIQYYNGEERAKGNILERFSAQQFPDLHSELNLSSLELGDSALYFCASSVGPTGGEQYFGPGTRLTVT.

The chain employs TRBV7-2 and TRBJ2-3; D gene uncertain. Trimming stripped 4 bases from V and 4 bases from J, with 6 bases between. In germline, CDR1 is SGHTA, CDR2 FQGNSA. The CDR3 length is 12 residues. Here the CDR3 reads CASSSLADTQYF. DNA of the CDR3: TGTGCCAGCAGCTCGTTAGCAGATACGCAGTATTTT.

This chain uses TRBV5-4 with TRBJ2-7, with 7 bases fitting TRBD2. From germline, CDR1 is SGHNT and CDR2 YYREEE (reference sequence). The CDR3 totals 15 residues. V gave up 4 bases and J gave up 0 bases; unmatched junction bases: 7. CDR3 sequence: CASSELAEGSYEQYF. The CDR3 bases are TGTGCCAGCAGCGAGCTAGCGGAGGGCTCCTACGAGCAGTACTTC.

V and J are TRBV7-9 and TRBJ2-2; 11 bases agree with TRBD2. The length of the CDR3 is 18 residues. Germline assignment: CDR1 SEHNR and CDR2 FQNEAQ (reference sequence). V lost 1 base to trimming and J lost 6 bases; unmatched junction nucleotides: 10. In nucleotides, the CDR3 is TGTGCCAGCAGCTTAGTGGAGTTGGCTAGCGGGAGGCCCGGGGAGCTGTTTTTT. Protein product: CASSLVELASGRPGELFF.

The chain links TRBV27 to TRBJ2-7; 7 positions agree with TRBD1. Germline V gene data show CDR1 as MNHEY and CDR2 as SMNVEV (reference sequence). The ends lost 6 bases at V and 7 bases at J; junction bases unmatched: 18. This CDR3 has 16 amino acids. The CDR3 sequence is CASRATPRQGFREQYF. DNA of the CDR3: TGTGCCAGCAGAGCTACACCTCGACAGGGATTCAGGGAGCAGTACTTC.

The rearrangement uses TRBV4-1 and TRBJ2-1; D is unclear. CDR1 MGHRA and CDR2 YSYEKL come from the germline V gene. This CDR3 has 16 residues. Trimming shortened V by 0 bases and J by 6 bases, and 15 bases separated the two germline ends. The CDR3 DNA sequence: TGCGCCAGCAGCCAAGATGCTTCGGCTAGAGTCAATGAGCAGTTCTTC. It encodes CASSQDASARVNEQFF.

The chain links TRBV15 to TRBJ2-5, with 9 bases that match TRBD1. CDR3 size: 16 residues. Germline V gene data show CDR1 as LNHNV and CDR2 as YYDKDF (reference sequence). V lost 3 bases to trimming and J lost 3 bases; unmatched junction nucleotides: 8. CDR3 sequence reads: CATSRGGDRVEETQYF. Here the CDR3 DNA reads TGTGCCACCAGCAGGGGGGGGGACAGGGTTGAAGAGACCCAGTACTTC.

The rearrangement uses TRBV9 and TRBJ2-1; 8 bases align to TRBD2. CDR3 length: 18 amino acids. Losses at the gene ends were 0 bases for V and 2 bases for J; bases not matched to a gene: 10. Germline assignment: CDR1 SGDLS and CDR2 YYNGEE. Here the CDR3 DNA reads TGTGCCAGCAGCGTAGAGGATAGCGGGGCCGCGGCCTACAATGAGCAGTTCTTC. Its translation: CASSVEDSGAAAYNEQFF. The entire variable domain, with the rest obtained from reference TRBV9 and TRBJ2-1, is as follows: DSGVTQTPKHLITATGQRVTLRCSPRSGDLSVYWYQQSLDQGLQFLIQYYNGEERAKGNILERFSAQQFPDLHSELNLSSLELGDSALYFCASSVEDSGAAAYNEQFFGPGTRLTVL.

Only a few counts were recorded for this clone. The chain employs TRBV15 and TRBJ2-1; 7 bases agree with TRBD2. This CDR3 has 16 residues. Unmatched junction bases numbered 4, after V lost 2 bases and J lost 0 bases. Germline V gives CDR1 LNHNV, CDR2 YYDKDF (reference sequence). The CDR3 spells CATSRSGTPSYNEQFF. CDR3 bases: TGTGCCACCAGCAGAAGCGGGACGCCCTCCTACAATGAGCAGTTCTTC.

The CDR3 loop is CASSEQIRAPGNTIYF. CDR3 bases: TGTGCCAGCAGTGAACAAATCAGGGCTCCTGGAAACACCATATATTTT. J is TRBJ1-3 and V is TRBV6-1; TRBD1 is a possible D gene (5 bases). CDR1 MNHNS and CDR2 SASEGT come from the germline V gene. Trimming cost V 2 bases and J 2 bases, with 13 bases left between them. CDR3 length equals 16 residues.

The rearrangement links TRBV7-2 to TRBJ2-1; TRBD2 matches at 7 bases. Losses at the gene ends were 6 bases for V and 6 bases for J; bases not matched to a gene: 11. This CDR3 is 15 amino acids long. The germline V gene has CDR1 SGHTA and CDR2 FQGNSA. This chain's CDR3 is CASRSRTSLSNEQFF. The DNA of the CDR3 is TGTGCCAGCAGATCCCGGACTAGTCTTAGCAATGAGCAGTTCTTC.

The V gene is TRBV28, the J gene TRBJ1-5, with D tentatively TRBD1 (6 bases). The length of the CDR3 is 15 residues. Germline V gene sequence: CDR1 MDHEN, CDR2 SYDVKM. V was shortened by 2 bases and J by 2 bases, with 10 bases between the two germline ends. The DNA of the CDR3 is TGTGCCAGCAGTTTAGCAGGGGCACGCAATCAGCCCCAGCATTTT. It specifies CASSLAGARNQPQHF.

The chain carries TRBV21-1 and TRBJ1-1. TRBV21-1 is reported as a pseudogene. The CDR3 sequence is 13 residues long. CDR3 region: CASSKEGNTEAFF. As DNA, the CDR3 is TGTGCCAGCAGCAAGGAGGGGAACACTGAAGCTTTCTTT.